Presented here are 28 T cell receptor beta chains from one specimen sequenced in a study of T cell repertoires in cytomegalovirus infection. TCRdb fed the reads into MiXCR, producing one record per CDR3 protein. The profile shows tens of thousands of distinct CDR3 sequences, 20% of them singletons. These TCRs' antigens remain unknown. This sample comprised CD8+ T cells from cultured PBMCs, obtained from culture after CMV antigen stimulation. The receptor source for this set is a human donor in good health (CMV status not recorded). Some clones in this sample may be carry-over from other donors' samples.

This clonotype was seen only a few times. The V call is TRBV7-2, the J call TRBJ1-1; D is uncertain. This CDR3 region has 19 residues. The V gene's germline CDR1 is SGHTA and CDR2 FQGNSA. V was pared by 1 base and J by 0 bases, with 21 bases between. CDR3 nucleotides: TGTGCCAGCAGCTTAGAAACTAGGGCCAGCGGTCCTATGAACACTGAAGCTTTCTTT. This translates into CASSLETRASGPMNTEAFF.

V usage is TRBV7-8 and J usage is TRBJ1-2; possibly TRBD1 for D (5 bases). The CDR3 extends over 14 amino acids. Germline V gene lookup returns CDR1 SGHVS and CDR2 FQNEAQ. V was shortened by 1 base and J by 4 bases, with 10 bases between the two germline ends. The CDR3 spells CASSLGGQGYGYTF. CDR3 DNA sequence: TGTGCCAGCAGCTTAGGAGGTCAGGGCTATGGCTACACCTTC.

The table lists this clonotype with a few counts. This sequence joins TRBV7-9 and TRBJ2-4; D possibly corresponds to TRBD2 (7 bases). V gave up 3 bases and J gave up 5 bases, with 14 bases separating them. The germline V gene encodes CDR1 SEHNR and CDR2 FQNEAQ (reference sequence). The CDR3 has 15 amino acids. CDR3: CASSFSGGGQNIQYF. The DNA for the CDR3 is TGTGCCAGCAGCTTCTCGGGGGGCGGACAAAACATTCAGTACTTC.

This clonotype occurred a few times. The chain carries TRBV7-8 and TRBJ1-1, with D uncertain. This CDR3 spans 14 amino acids. Germline loops: CDR1 SGHVS, CDR2 FQNEAQ. Trimming removed 2 bases at V and 5 bases at J, with 12 bases between. The chain's CDR3 is CASSLIGEHTEAFF. In DNA form, the CDR3 reads TGTGCCAGCAGCTTAATTGGAGAACATACTGAAGCTTTCTTT.

J is TRBJ1-2 and V is TRBV7-1, with D possibly being TRBD1 (5 bases). TRBV7-1 carries the ORF label, with uncertain function. V lost 3 bases to trimming and J lost 7 bases, with 12 bases between them. The CDR3 is made up of 13 amino acids. CDR3 amino acids: CASSSLGLVGYTF. The CDR3 DNA is TGTGCCAGCAGCTCGTTGGGACTAGTTGGCTACACCTTC.

The J gene is TRBJ1-2, the V gene TRBV10-2, with D perhaps matching TRBD1 (6 bases). Germline CDR1 and CDR2: WSHSY and SAAADI. V was trimmed by 6 bases and J by 2 bases, leaving 22 bases between them. The CDR3 loop spans 17 amino acids. CDR3 sequence: CASRLKQGLPSNYGYTF. CDR3 nucleotide sequence: TGCGCCAGCAGGCTCAAACAGGGATTGCCGTCCAACTATGGCTACACCTTC.

J is TRBJ2-7 and V is TRBV7-8, with unresolved D. Trimming took 1 base from V and 2 from J, leaving 9 bases between them. This CDR3 has 14 residues. Germline CDR1 reads SGHVS; CDR2 reads FQNEAQ. In DNA form, the CDR3 reads TGTGCCAGCAGCTTAGTCGTAGGAACCTACGAGCAGTACTTC. It yields the protein CASSLVVGTYEQYF.

The V gene is TRBV7-6, the J gene TRBJ1-1, with D perhaps matching TRBD1 (5 bases). Per the germline V gene, CDR1 is SGHVS and CDR2 is FNYEAQ. This CDR3 contains 13 residues. Trimming stripped 6 bases from V and 7 bases from J, with 15 bases between. CDR3 nucleotide sequence: TGTGCCAGCAGTTCACCCTGGGGCAGTGAAGCTTTCTTT. Translated: CASSSPWGSEAFF.

V is TRBV7-8 and J is TRBJ1-2; 9 nucleotides align to TRBD1. CDR3 length equals 14 residues. Germline V gene sequence: CDR1 SGHVS, CDR2 FQNEAQ. Germline trimming cut 5 bases from V and 4 bases from J; bases unmatched to any gene: 5. As DNA, the CDR3 is TGTGCCAGCAGCCCAGGACAGGGGCGCTATGGCTACACCTTC. It yields the protein CASSPGQGRYGYTF.

The sample holds a few counts of this clonotype. The rearrangement links TRBV7-2 to TRBJ2-3, with 9 bases fitting TRBD1. CDR1 and CDR2 from the germline V gene are SGHTA and FQGNSA. V shed 2 bases, J shed 5 bases, and the junction held 14 bases outside the gene matches. The CDR3 consists of 18 residues. CDR3 loop: CASSLSGPGQGSGDTQYF. The CDR3 nucleotides are TGTGCCAGCAGCTTATCGGGGCCGGGACAGGGATCCGGAGATACGCAGTATTTT.

This clonotype was detected ten times or more. The chain joins TRBV6-1 to TRBJ2-1; D tentatively fits TRBD1 or TRBD2 (5 bases each). This CDR3 contains 16 residues. Trimming took 11 bases from V and 1 from J, leaving 21 bases between them. Germline CDR1 is MNHNS and CDR2 is SASEGT. Here the CDR3 DNA reads TGTGCCTCTCAGGGAGATGCTGGGAGATCCTACAATGAGCAGTTCTTC. Residues: CASQGDAGRSYNEQFF.

This clonotype showed up just a few times. The chain employs TRBV7-9 and TRBJ1-1; D is uncertain. V was clipped by 5 bases and J by 1 base, with 14 bases between them. CDR3 length: 15 residues. Germline CDR1 is SEHNR and CDR2 is FQNEAQ (reference sequence). CDR3 in amino acids: CASSGRAVANTEAFF. For the CDR3, the DNA is TGTGCCAGCAGCGGAAGGGCAGTCGCGAACACTGAAGCTTTCTTT. The whole variable domain, remainder taken from reference TRBV7-9 and TRBJ1-1, is DTGVSQNPRHKITKRGQNVTFRCDPISEHNRLYWYRQTLGQGPEFLTYFQNEAQLEKSRLLSDRFSAERPKGSFSTLEIQRTEQGDSAMYLCASSGRAVANTEAFFGQGTRLTVV.

This chain joins TRBV28 and TRBJ2-5; no clear D. Germline V gives CDR1 MDHEN, CDR2 SYDVKM. The length of the CDR3 is 14 residues. V was pared by 5 bases and J by 0 bases, with 10 bases between. CDR3 nucleotide sequence: TGTGCCAGCAGTCCTCGTCGGTACCAAGAGACCCAGTACTTC. This codes for CASSPRRYQETQYF. The full variable domain, completed using reference TRBV28 and TRBJ2-5, is DVKVTQSSRYLVKRTGEKVFLECVQDMDHENMFWYRQDPGLGLRLIYFSYDVKMKEKGDIPEGYSVSREKKERFSLILESASTNQTSMYLCASSPRRYQETQYFGPGTRLLVL.

The chain employs TRBV7-6 and TRBJ1-1, with 8 bases lining up with TRBD1. The CDR3 has 15 amino acids. The V gene's germline CDR1 is SGHVS and CDR2 FNYEAQ. The trim removed 5 bases at V and 1 base at J, leaving 6 bases unmatched. CDR3 region: CASSRPGTGNTEAFF. In DNA form, the CDR3 reads TGTGCCAGCAGCAGACCCGGGACAGGGAACACTGAAGCTTTCTTT.

This chain uses TRBV6-2 or TRBV6-3 with TRBJ2-7; D is ambiguous. The CDR3 is 12 amino acids. The germline V gene has CDR1 MNHEY and CDR2 SVGEGT. Between the trimmed V and J ends, which lost 0 bases and 6 bases, there was a span of 6 bases. CDR3 sequence reads: CASSYSLGEQYF. CDR3 DNA sequence: TGTGCCAGCAGTTACTCCCTAGGCGAGCAGTACTTC.

This clonotype was seen more than once but under ten times. The CDR3 loop is CASRGRDRGFYGAQETQYF. The DNA of the CDR3 is TGTGCCAGCAGAGGCCGGGACAGGGGTTTTTACGGCGCGCAAGAGACCCAGTACTTC. The chain has TRBV7-9 and TRBJ2-5; TRBD1 aligns across 10 bases. Germline V gives CDR1 SEHNR, CDR2 FQNEAQ (reference sequence). V was clipped by 6 bases and J by 2 bases; unmatched bases: 18. The CDR3 totals 19 residues. Looking up the rest from reference TRBV7-9 and TRBJ2-5 gives the full variable domain: DTGVSQNPRHKITKRGQNVTFRCDPISEHNRLYWYRQTLGQGPEFLTYFQNEAQLEKSRLLSDRFSAERPKGSFSTLEIQRTEQGDSAMYLCASRGRDRGFYGAQETQYFGPGTRLLVL.

The gene calls are TRBV20-1 and TRBJ1-1; D uncertain. Trimming took off 5 bases at V and 6 bases at J, with 19 bases between the two ends. The CDR3 consists of 14 residues. From germline, CDR1 is DFQATT and CDR2 SNEGSKA (reference sequence). CDR3 DNA: TGCAGTGCTCTCGCGGTGATGGGTCTATCTGAAGCTTTCTTT. This sequence encodes CSALAVMGLSEAFF.

The V and J genes are TRBV7-2 and TRBJ1-2; D is perhaps TRBD1 (5 bases). The length of the CDR3 is 15 residues. V lost 2 bases and J lost 4, with 14 bases in between. Germline V gene sequence: CDR1 SGHTA, CDR2 FQGNSA. The CDR3 here is CASSLKGVVGYGYTF. The CDR3 DNA sequence: TGTGCCAGCAGCTTAAAAGGGGTCGTCGGCTATGGCTACACCTTC. Drawing the rest from reference TRBV7-2 and TRBJ1-2, the complete variable domain is GAGVSQSPSNKVTEKGKDVELRCDPISGHTALYWYRQSLGQGLEFLIYFQGNSAPDKSGLPSDRFSAERTGGSVSTLTIQRTQQEDSAVYLCASSLKGVVGYGYTFGSGTRLTVV.

J is TRBJ1-5 and V is TRBV28; 7 nucleotides align to TRBD1. The junction had 9 bases not matched to a gene; V was cut back by 7 bases and J by 3 bases. CDR3 length: 15 residues. Germline CDR1 reads MDHEN; CDR2 reads SYDVKM. CDR3 bases: TGTGCCAGCATTATGAGGACAGGCGTCAATCAGCCCCAGCATTTT. Its translation: CASIMRTGVNQPQHF. Supplemented by reference TRBV28 and TRBJ1-5, the full variable domain reads DVKVTQSSRYLVKRTGEKVFLECVQDMDHENMFWYRQDPGLGLRLIYFSYDVKMKEKGDIPEGYSVSREKKERFSLILESASTNQTSMYLCASIMRTGVNQPQHFGDGTRLSIL.

The chain uses TRBV6-2 or TRBV6-3 and TRBJ2-7; TRBD2 matches 8 bases. The V segment lost 6 bases and the J segment 2 bases; nucleotides outside the gene matches: 6. The length of the CDR3 is 14 residues. Looked up from germline, CDR1 is MNHEY and CDR2 is SVGEGT. As DNA, the CDR3 is TGTGCCAGCAGCCCCGTCGGGGGGGCCTACGAGCAGTACTTC. This codes for CASSPVGGAYEQYF.

J is TRBJ1-6 and V is TRBV7-2; 7 bases agree with TRBD1. V was clipped by 5 bases and J by 2 bases; unmatched bases: 9. Germline V lookup: CDR1 SGHTA, CDR2 FQGNSA. The CDR3 length is 17 residues. The CDR3 is CASSPTDRDTYNSPLHF. For the CDR3, the DNA is TGTGCCAGCAGCCCGACTGACAGGGACACCTATAATTCACCCCTCCACTTT.

The rearrangement joins TRBV7-2 to TRBJ1-1; D gene ambiguous. From germline, CDR1 is SGHTA and CDR2 FQGNSA. This CDR3 is 14 amino acids long. Trimming removed 5 bases from V and 6 bases from J, with 16 bases in between. CDR3 DNA: TGTGCCAGCAGCACATCCCTCCCCGGGTCTGAAGCTTTCTTT. Its translation: CASSTSLPGSEAFF.

V and J are TRBV7-2 and TRBJ2-7; the D gene is possibly TRBD2 (6 bases). The CDR3 covers 12 residues. Germline values: CDR1 SGHTA, CDR2 FQGNSA. Trimming shortened V by 5 bases and J by 6 bases, and 11 bases separated the two germline ends. Written as DNA, the CDR3 is TGTGCCAGCAGCCCATACGGGGGCGAGCAGTACTTC. This gives the protein CASSPYGGEQYF. Drawing the rest from reference TRBV7-2 and TRBJ2-7, the complete variable domain is GAGVSQSPSNKVTEKGKDVELRCDPISGHTALYWYRQSLGQGLEFLIYFQGNSAPDKSGLPSDRFSAERTGGSVSTLTIQRTQQEDSAVYLCASSPYGGEQYFGPGTRLTVT.

The chain links TRBV7-6 to TRBJ2-3, with a tentative D call TRBD2 (5 bases). Trimming removed 7 bases from V and 1 base from J, with 12 bases in between. There are 14 residues in the CDR3. Germline loops: CDR1 SGHVS, CDR2 FNYEAQ. The CDR3 loop reads CASTYRGGTDTQYF. As DNA, the CDR3 is TGTGCCAGCACCTACCGGGGTGGCACAGATACGCAGTATTTT.

A few counts support this clonotype. The chain has TRBV27 and TRBJ1-2; no firm D call. Germline CDR1 and CDR2: MNHEY and SMNVEV (reference sequence). Between the trimmed V and J ends, which lost 2 bases and 4 bases, there was a span of 5 bases. The CDR3 loop spans 12 amino acids. CDR3 sequence (DNA): TGTGCCAGCAGTTTACGGGGCTATGGCTACACCTTC. Translation gives CASSLRGYGYTF.

The rearrangement joins TRBV20-1 to TRBJ2-1; 8 bases match TRBD2. V shed 3 bases, J shed 5 bases, and the junction held 9 bases outside the gene matches. Germline CDR1 is DFQATT and CDR2 is SNEGSKA (reference sequence). The length of the CDR3 is 15 residues. CDR3 amino acids: CSARSGRGVNNEQFF. The CDR3 coding sequence is TGCAGTGCTAGGTCCGGGCGGGGGGTGAACAATGAGCAGTTCTTC.

This clonotype turned up a few times. V usage is TRBV5-6 and J usage is TRBJ2-1; a weak D match, TRBD1 (5 bases). V lost 0 bases and J lost 2, with 12 bases in between. The CDR3 has 16 residues. Looked up from germline, CDR1 is SGHDT and CDR2 is YYEEEE. The CDR3 spells CASSLVSDNTYNEQFF. The CDR3 DNA is TGTGCCAGCAGCTTGGTATCGGACAACACCTACAATGAGCAGTTCTTC.

The chain employs TRBV29-1 and TRBJ1-5, with 8 bases identical to TRBD1. V trimming: 8 bases; J trimming: 3 bases; junction bases outside the gene matches: 12. This CDR3 spans 15 amino acids. Per the germline V gene, CDR1 is SQVTM and CDR2 is ANQGSEA. The CDR3 DNA is TGCAGCACTTCAGGGGGGGACAGGTACAATCAGCCCCAGCATTTT. This encodes CSTSGGDRYNQPQHF. The variable domain in full, completed from reference TRBV29-1 and TRBJ1-5, reads SAVISQKPSRDICQRGTSLTIQCQVDSQVTMMFWYRQQPGQSLTLIATANQGSEATYESGFVIDKFPISRPNLTFSTLTVSNMSPEDSSIYLCSTSGGDRYNQPQHFGDGTRLSIL.